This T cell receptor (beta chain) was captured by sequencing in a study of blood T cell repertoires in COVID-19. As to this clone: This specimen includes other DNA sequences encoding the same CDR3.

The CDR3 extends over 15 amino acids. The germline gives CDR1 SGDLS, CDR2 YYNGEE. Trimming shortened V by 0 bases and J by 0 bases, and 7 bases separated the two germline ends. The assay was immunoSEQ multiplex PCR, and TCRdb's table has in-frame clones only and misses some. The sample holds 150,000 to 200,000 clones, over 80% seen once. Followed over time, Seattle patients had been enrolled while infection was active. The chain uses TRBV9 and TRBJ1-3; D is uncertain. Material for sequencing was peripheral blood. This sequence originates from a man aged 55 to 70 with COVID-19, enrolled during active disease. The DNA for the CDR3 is TGTGCCAGCAGCGTAGTCGGGAGCTCTGGAAACACCATATATTTT. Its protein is CASSVVGSSGNTIYF.